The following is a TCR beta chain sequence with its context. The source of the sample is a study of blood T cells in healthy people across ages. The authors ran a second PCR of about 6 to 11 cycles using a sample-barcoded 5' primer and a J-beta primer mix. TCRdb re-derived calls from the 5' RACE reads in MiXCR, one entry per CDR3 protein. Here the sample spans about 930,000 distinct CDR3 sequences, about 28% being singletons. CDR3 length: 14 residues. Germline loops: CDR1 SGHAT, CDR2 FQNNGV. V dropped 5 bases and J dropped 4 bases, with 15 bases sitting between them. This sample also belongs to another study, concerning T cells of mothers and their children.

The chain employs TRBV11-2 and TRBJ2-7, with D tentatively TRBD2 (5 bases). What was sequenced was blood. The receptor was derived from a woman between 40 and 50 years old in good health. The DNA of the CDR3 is TGTGCCAGCAGCCCAACAACCCCGGGATACGAGCAGTACTTC. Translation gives CASSPTTPGYEQYF.